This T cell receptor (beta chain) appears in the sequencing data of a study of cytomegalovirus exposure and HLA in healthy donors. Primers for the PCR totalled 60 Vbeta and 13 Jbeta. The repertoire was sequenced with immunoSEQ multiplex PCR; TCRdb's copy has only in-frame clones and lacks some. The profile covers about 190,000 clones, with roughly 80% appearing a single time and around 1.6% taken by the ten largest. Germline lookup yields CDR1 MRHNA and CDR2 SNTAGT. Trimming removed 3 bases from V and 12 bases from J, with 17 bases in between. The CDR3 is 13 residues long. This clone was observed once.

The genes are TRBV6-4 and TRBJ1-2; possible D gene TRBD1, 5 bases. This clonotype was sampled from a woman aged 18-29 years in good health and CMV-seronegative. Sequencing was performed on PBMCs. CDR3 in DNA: TGTGCCAGCAGTGAATCGGCTCAGGGAATACACACCTTC. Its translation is CASSESAQGIHTF.